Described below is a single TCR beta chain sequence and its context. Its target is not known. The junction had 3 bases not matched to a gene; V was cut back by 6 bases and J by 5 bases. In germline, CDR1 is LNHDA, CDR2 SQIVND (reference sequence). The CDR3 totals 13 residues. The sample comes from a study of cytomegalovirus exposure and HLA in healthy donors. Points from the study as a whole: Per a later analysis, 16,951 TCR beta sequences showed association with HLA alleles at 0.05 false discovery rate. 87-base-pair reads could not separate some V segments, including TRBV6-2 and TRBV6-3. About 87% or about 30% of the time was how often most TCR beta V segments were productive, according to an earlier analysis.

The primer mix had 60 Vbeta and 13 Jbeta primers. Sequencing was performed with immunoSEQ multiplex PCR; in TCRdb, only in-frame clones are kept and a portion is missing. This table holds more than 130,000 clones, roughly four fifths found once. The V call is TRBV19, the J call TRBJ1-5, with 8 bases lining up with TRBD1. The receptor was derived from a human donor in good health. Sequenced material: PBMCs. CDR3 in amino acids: CASRGQGDQPQHF. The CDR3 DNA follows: TGTGCCAGTAGAGGACAGGGAGATCAGCCCCAGCATTTT. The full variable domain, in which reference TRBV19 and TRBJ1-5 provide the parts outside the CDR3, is DGGITQSPKYLFRKEGQNVTLSCEQNLNHDAMYWYRQDPGQGLRLIYYSQIVNDFQKGDIAEGYSVSREKKESFPLTVTSAQKNPTAFYLCASRGQGDQPQHFGDGTRLSIL.